The clone carrying this T cell receptor (beta chain) has ten or more counts. Its antigen remains unknown. TCRdb processed the 5' RACE reads anew with MiXCR; each CDR3 protein has one entry. Among some 120,000 distinct CDR3 sequences, 7% were seen once, and the ten largest hold 10% to 15%. CDR1 and CDR2 (germline): DFQATT, SNEGSKA (reference sequence). V was cut by 0 bases and J by 6 bases, with 14 bases left in between. This CDR3 is 14 amino acids long. These data belong to a study of CD8 T cells in ankylosing spondylitis. Study findings and constraints: Disease-linked clones reportedly concentrated significantly in matched ankylosing spondylitis synovial fluid. Blood of patients with ankylosing spondylitis appeared to be characterized by a TCR beta motif of several highly homologous variants.

This TCR was recovered from a male donor with ankylosing spondylitis or in good health (not recorded which). The gene calls are TRBV20-1 and TRBJ1-1; the D gene is possibly TRBD1 (5 bases). The sequenced material came from blood, either unsorted or a sorted T cell fraction (not recorded which). The CDR3 reads CSARDISGPPEAFF. CDR3 nucleotide sequence: TGCAGTGCTAGAGATATTTCGGGGCCACCTGAAGCTTTCTTT.